Listed below are T cell receptor beta chains from one sample, sequenced in a study of read filtering for tumor transcriptome and immune sequencing. TCRdb independently ran MiXCR on the reads; one entry per CDR3 protein. The profile shows 20,000 to 30,000 distinct CDR3 sequences, under 25% of them singletons. Sequenced input: a population of CD138-negative cells sorted from bone marrow. The receptors here all came from a donor at least 40 years old with multiple myeloma. Both conserved end residues are part of each CDR3. The order of the fields is D gene, V gene, J gene, clone size, CDR3 DNA, CDR3 protein. D genes are given only for firm matches. Size is omitted from some rows. Given values are once, few, many or a class for expanded clones.

TRBD2	TRBV7-3	TRBJ2-3	-	TGTGCCAGCAGCTTACGCGGGGGGGCAGGAGATACGCAGTATTTT	CASSLRGGAGDTQYF
-	TRBV28	TRBJ2-7	few	TGTGCCAGCAGTTTCACAGGTTCTGCCTACGAGCAGTACTTC	CASSFTGSAYEQYF
TRBD2	TRBV29-1	TRBJ2-2	many	TGCAGCGTCGCGGGGGTCGGGACCGGGGAGCTGTTTTTT	CSVAGVGTGELFF
-	TRBV20-1	TRBJ2-1	-	TGCAGTGCTAGAAAACGCGGGGAAGGGTATGAGCAGTTCTTT	CSARKRGEGYEQFF
-	TRBV7-2	TRBJ1-1	many	TGTGCCAGCAGCTTAGAGAGGACGGTGAACACTGAAGCTTTCTTT	CASSLERTVNTEAFF
-	TRBV3-1	TRBJ2-5	-	TGTGCCAGCAGCCAAGAGACCCGGTACTTC	CASSQETRYF
-	TRBV27	TRBJ1-1	many	TGTGCCAGCAACTCGATTGGTTCTGCTGAAGCTTTCTTT	CASNSIGSAEAFF
-	TRBV7-9	TRBJ2-1	-	TGTGCCAGCAGCCCAGGACACAACAATGAGCAGCTCTTC	CASSPGHNNEQLF
TRBD1	TRBV5-1	TRBJ2-7	many	TGCGCCAGCAGCTTGTCAGGGGGCGCGGTGGTATACGAGCAGTACTTC	CASSLSGGAVVYEQYF
-	TRBV19	TRBJ1-5	few	TGTGCCAGTAGTATTGGCAGGCAGCCCCAGCATTTT	CASSIGRQPQHF
-	TRBV5-6	TRBJ2-3	many	TGTGCCAGCAGCGGGATACTCACAGATACGCAGTATTTT	CASSGILTDTQYF
-	TRBV19	TRBJ1-4	many	TGTGCCAGTAGTACCCTACCGGCCGGGAACGAAAAACTGTTTTTT	CASSTLPAGNEKLFF
-	TRBV3-1	TRBJ2-3	many	TGTGCCAGCAGCCCTCTCTTAGCAGATACGCAGTATTTT	CASSPLLADTQYF
-	TRBV4-1	TRBJ2-7	many	TGCGCCAGCAGCCACCCCCCCGGCGTCTACTCCTACGAGCAGTACTTC	CASSHPPGVYSYEQYF
-	TRBV29-1	TRBJ2-5	-	TGCAGCGGAGACCTAGGCGGCCGAGAGACCCAGTACTTC	CSGDLGGRETQYF
-	TRBV5-6	TRBJ2-3	-	TGTGCCACCGCGGTCACGGGGGCGAAAGATACGCAGTATTTT	CATAVTGAKDTQYF
-	TRBV19	TRBJ2-5	many	TGTGCCTCAAAAGGGGAGGAAGAGACCCAGTACTTC	CASKGEEETQYF
-	TRBV5-1	TRBJ2-3	many	TGCGCCAGCAGCGGAAGTGTAGCGGCAGATACGCAGTATTTT	CASSGSVAADTQYF
TRBD1	TRBV19	TRBJ2-3	medium-sized	TGTGCCAGTAGTATAGATCTATTTTTCGCAGGGGGCCTCAAACGTAGCACAGATACGCAGTATTTT	CASSIDLFFAGGLKRSTDTQYF
-	TRBV9	TRBJ2-1	-	TGTGCCAGCAGTCCAGCAAGATCCCCAGAGCAGTTCTTC	CASSPARSPEQFF
TRBD1	TRBV29-1	TRBJ2-5	-	TGCAGCGGTGAACAGGGGGAGACCCAGTACTTC	CSGEQGETQYF
TRBD2	TRBV30	TRBJ2-1	-	TGTGCCTGGAGTTTGGGACTAGCGGGGCAGTTCTTC	CAWSLGLAGQFF
TRBD2	TRBV5-1	TRBJ2-5	many	TGCGCCAGCAGCCAAAGCGGGGGGGTAGAGACCCAGTACTTC	CASSQSGGVETQYF
-	TRBV6-4	TRBJ2-1	many	TGTGCCAGCAGTGATCGACTCTCGTCCAATGAGCAGTTCTTC	CASSDRLSSNEQFF
TRBD2	TRBV20-1	TRBJ2-5	many	TGCAGTGCTCGCGGACTAGTAGGGCCGGGAGAGACCCAGTACTTC	CSARGLVGPGETQYF
-	TRBV5-1	TRBJ2-5	few	TGCGCCAGCAGCTTGGGACAGTACCAAGAGACCCAGTACTTC	CASSLGQYQETQYF
TRBD2	TRBV28	TRBJ2-3	many	TGTGCCAGCAGCGACCCGGGACTAGCGGGGAAAGATACGCAGTATTTT	CASSDPGLAGKDTQYF
-	TRBV20-1	TRBJ2-5	-	TGCAGTGCTAGAGATAGTTCCCCTCGGGACCCGGGGACCCAGTACTTC	CSARDSSPRDPGTQYF
-	TRBV2	TRBJ2-5	few	TGTGCCAGCAGGAAGGGCGTAGCCCAAGAGACCCAGTACTTC	CASRKGVAQETQYF
TRBD2	TRBV4-1	TRBJ2-2	few	TGCGCCAGCAGCCGCGGGGGATCCACCGGGGAGCTGTTTTTT	CASSRGGSTGELFF
-	TRBV5-1	TRBJ1-1	many	TGCGCCAGCAGCTTGGCGGTGGGGGGCGCGACTGAAGCTTTCTTT	CASSLAVGGATEAFF
-	TRBV2	TRBJ1-6	many	TGTGCCAGCAGTGATTCAAAGACAGCCAATTCACCCCTCCACTTT	CASSDSKTANSPLHF
TRBD2	TRBV20-1	TRBJ2-3	few	TGCAGTGCTAGACTAGGGAGCGGGGGGGCCCAAGATACGCAGTATTTT	CSARLGSGGAQDTQYF
-	TRBV20-1	TRBJ2-5	many	TGCAGTGCTTCCGGGGATCTGGAGACCCAGTACTTC	CSASGDLETQYF
TRBD2	TRBV7-2	TRBJ2-5	-	TGTGCCAGCTGCTTAGCGGGGACTAGCGGGGGGGCGAAGACCCAGTACTTC	CASCLAGTSGGAKTQYF
TRBD1	TRBV7-2	TRBJ1-4	many	TGTGCCAGCAGCTGGAAGGGACAGAGTAATGAAAAACTGTTTTTT	CASSWKGQSNEKLFF
TRBD1	TRBV29-1	TRBJ2-1	many	TGCAGCGTTCGGGAGAGGGACAGGGGCAGCAATGAGCAGTTCTTC	CSVRERDRGSNEQFF
-	TRBV2	TRBJ2-3	few	TGTGCCAGCAAAAAACGGGACTGGCGCACAGATACGCAGTATTTT	CASKKRDWRTDTQYF
-	TRBV12-3/TRBV12-4	TRBJ1-5	few	TGTGCCAGCAGTTTAGTGGCAGATAGCAATCAGCCCCAGCATTTT	CASSLVADSNQPQHF
-	TRBV27	TRBJ2-7	many	TGTGCCAGTAGTTCTGTTGCACAGGGTTGGGCCTACGAGCAGTACTTC	CASSSVAQGWAYEQYF
-	TRBV10-3	TRBJ1-5	-	TGTGCCATCAGTGATGTACGCGGCGGCAACAATCAGCCCCAGCATTTT	CAISDVRGGNNQPQHF
TRBD2	TRBV18	TRBJ2-1	few	TGTGCCAGCTCACCTACTAGCGGGGACAGTCTACACAATGAGCAGTTCTTC	CASSPTSGDSLHNEQFF
-	TRBV7-2	TRBJ1-5	few	TGTGCCAGCAGCACGGACAGAAATCAGCCCCAGCATTTT	CASSTDRNQPQHF
-	TRBV5-8	TRBJ2-1	-	TGTGCCAGCAGCATACGAGGGGACTCGTACAATGAGCAGTCCTTC	CASSIRGDSYNEQSF
TRBD1	TRBV7-2	TRBJ2-7	many	TGTGCCAGCAGCCGGGGACAGGGAGTGTACGAGCAGTACTTC	CASSRGQGVYEQYF
TRBD2	TRBV9	TRBJ2-1	many	TGTGCCAGCAGCACCCAGGGACTAGCGGGGGTAAATGAGCAGTTCTTC	CASSTQGLAGVNEQFF
-	TRBV3-1	TRBJ2-1	many	TGTGCCAGCAGCCAAGAGCCACTGCGTGAGCAGTTCTTC	CASSQEPLREQFF